This TCR beta chain stems from a study of cytomegalovirus exposure and HLA in healthy donors. Trimming left V 3 bases short and J 9 bases short, with 15 bases between. This CDR3 comprises 14 residues. Germline assignment: CDR1 MGHDK and CDR2 SYGVNS. PCR primers comprised 60 Vbeta and 13 Jbeta primers. Repertoires were generated with immunoSEQ multiplex PCR, while TCRdb's copy carries only in-frame clones and drops some. This sample yields about 190,000 clones, of which around 85% are seen a single time; about 1.7% belongs to the top ten. Regarding this clone: Antigen: not known.

Notes on the study in general: Sequencing likely produced, as an artifact, a cluster of highly shared sequence variants.

The chain uses TRBV25-1 and TRBJ2-4, with D possibly being TRBD1 (6 bases). The receptor comes from a man between 18 and 35 years old in good health and CMV-seronegative. What was sequenced was PBMCs. CDR3 sequence (DNA): TGTGCCAGCAGTGAGGCAGGGGATCTCGGCATTCAGTACTTC. Translating gives CASSEAGDLGIQYF.